This passage covers 31 T cell receptor beta chains from one sample sequenced in a study of tumor-infiltrating lymphocytes in oesophageal squamous cell carcinoma. TCRdb recomputed calls from the PCR reads with MiXCR, one row per CDR3 protein. Seen here are roughly 14,000 distinct CDR3 sequences, around 47% observed once, and the top ten hold approximately 45%. The material sequenced was blood. The receptors were gathered from a male donor with esophageal squamous cell carcinoma.

The V and J genes are TRBV7-2 and TRBJ1-5; the D gene is possibly TRBD1 (6 bases). Germline V gene lookup returns CDR1 SGHTA and CDR2 FQGNSA. V was clipped by 5 bases and J by 5 bases, with 19 bases between them. The CDR3 sequence is 16 residues long. CDR3 nucleotides: TGTGCCAGCAGCCCGTACGGGACACAGTCGGATCAGCCCCAGCATTTT. This sequence encodes CASSPYGTQSDQPQHF.

The genes are TRBV7-6 and TRBJ2-1; D not resolved. The CDR3 runs to 13 residues. Germline assignment: CDR1 SGHVS and CDR2 FNYEAQ. The V end lost 5 bases, the J end lost 11 bases, and 16 bases lay between the germline ends. As DNA, the CDR3 is TGTGCCAGCAGCCCCCCTATTGCACAACAGCAGTTCTTC. Translating gives CASSPPIAQQQFF. The full variable domain, its missing parts supplied by reference TRBV7-6 and TRBJ2-1, is GAGVSQSPRYKVTKRGQDVALRCDPISGHVSLYWYRQALGQGPEFLTYFNYEAQQDKSGLPNDRFSAERPEGSISTLTIQRTEQRDSAMYRCASSPPIAQQQFFGPGTRLTVL.

The chain combines TRBV28 with TRBJ1-1, with 10 bases that match TRBD1. V dropped 4 bases and J dropped 1; count of bases not matched to a gene: 0. Germline loops: CDR1 MDHEN, CDR2 SYDVKM. This CDR3 contains 14 residues. The CDR3 sequence is CASSWDRGNTEAFF. For the CDR3, the DNA is TGTGCCAGCAGTTGGGACAGGGGGAACACTGAAGCTTTCTTT.

The chain combines TRBV6-4 with TRBJ2-7; no firm D call. The J call is doubtful: the DNA matches TRBJ2-1 better. Looked up from germline, CDR1 is MRHNA and CDR2 is SNTAGT. This CDR3 is 18 amino acids long. CDR3 region: CASSGAGIGLSSYNEQFF. CDR3 nucleotide sequence: TGTGCCAGCAGTGGAGCAGGTATAGGGCTAAGCTCCTACAATGAGCAGTTCTTC.

The rearrangement links TRBV6-8 to TRBJ1-4; 8 positions agree with TRBD1. CDR3 length: 17 amino acids. The germline CDR1 and CDR2 sequences are MNHGY and SAAAGT. Unmatched junction bases numbered 9, after V lost 6 bases and J lost 0 bases. In DNA, the CDR3 is TGTGCCAGCAGAAAAGGGACAGGTAGTTCAACTAATGAAAAACTGTTTTTT. Translation: CASRKGTGSSTNEKLFF.

This clonotype was detected ten times or more. Just one base apart from a much larger clone, this may be a read error. The chain has TRBV12-3 or TRBV12-4 and TRBJ2-7, with 7 bases that match TRBD2. This CDR3 region has 14 residues. Germline trimming cut 6 bases from V and 7 bases from J; bases unmatched to any gene: 12. The CDR3 bases are TGTGCCAGCAGAGAAGCGGGATCAGGCAATGAGCAGTACTTC. This encodes CASREAGSGNEQYF.

The chain joins TRBV7-2 to TRBJ2-7, with TRBD1 as a possible D gene (7 bases). Deletions cut 1 base from V and 2 bases from J, with 12 bases between. Germline loops: CDR1 SGHTA, CDR2 FQGNSA. CDR3 length equals 15 residues. CDR3 sequence reads: CASSLVGGTAYEQYF. The CDR3 nucleotides are TGTGCCAGCAGCTTAGTGGGCGGGACAGCCTACGAGCAGTACTTC.

The J gene is TRBJ2-7, the V gene TRBV7-2, with D perhaps TRBD2 (5 bases). The CDR3 length is 14 residues. From germline, CDR1 is SGHTA and CDR2 FQGNSA. V was cut by 3 bases and J by 2 bases, with 11 bases left in between. CDR3 nucleotide sequence: TGTGCCAGCAGCTTGAGGGCAGTGACCTACGAGCAGTACTTC. Amino acids: CASSLRAVTYEQYF.

DNA for the CDR3: TGTGCCAGCAGCCTCGGACTAGCGGCTAGCACAGATACGCAGTATTTT. Protein sequence: CASSLGLAASTDTQYF. The rearrangement joins TRBV7-6 to TRBJ2-3, with 10 bases matching TRBD2. This CDR3 spans 16 amino acids. V shed 5 bases, J shed 0 bases, and the junction held 5 bases outside the gene matches. CDR1 SGHVS and CDR2 FNYEAQ come from the germline V gene.

V usage is TRBV6-9 and J usage is TRBJ2-7; D may be TRBD1 (5 bases). The closer fit of TRBJ1-2 to the DNA end suggests the J call may be wrong. Per the germline V gene, CDR1 is MNHGY and CDR2 is SVAAGI. The CDR3 runs to 13 residues. The CDR3 reads CASRPQADYGYTF. CDR3 nucleotide sequence: TGTGCCAGCAGACCACAGGCAGACTATGGCTACACCTTC.

This clonotype came up many times. This chain joins TRBV11-3 and TRBJ2-4; maybe TRBD1 (5 bases). This CDR3 contains 14 residues. Germline V lookup: CDR1 SGHNT, CDR2 YENEEA. The V gene lost 3 bases and the J gene lost 13 bases, with 19 bases spanning the gap. The chain's CDR3 is CASSFGQQNNEQYF. The CDR3, as DNA: TGTGCCAGCAGCTTTGGACAACAAAACAATGAGCAGTACTTC.

V gene TRBV10-3 combines with J gene TRBJ2-3; D gene unclear. The CDR3 sequence is 12 residues long. Germline-derived CDR1 and CDR2 are ENHRY and SYGVKD. The V end lost 6 bases, the J end lost 0 bases, and 4 bases lay between the germline ends. CDR3 sequence reads: CAIRGSTDTQYF. Here the CDR3 DNA reads TGTGCCATCAGGGGTAGCACAGATACGCAGTATTTT.

This clonotype has a count of ten or more. Given a much more abundant clone one base away, this may be a read error. The rearrangement links TRBV11-2 to TRBJ2-1; no reliable D call. Deletions cut 5 bases from V and 10 bases from J, with 15 bases between. Germline V gene data show CDR1 as SGHAT and CDR2 as FQNNGV. CDR3 size: 13 residues. The DNA for the CDR3 is TGTGCCAGCAGCCTATGGCGCTCCTACGAGCAGTTCTTC. Translation gives CASSLWRSYEQFF.

The chain couples TRBV9 to TRBJ1-3, with D possibly matching TRBD1 (5 bases). V gave up 0 bases and J gave up 3 bases, with 13 bases separating them. CDR1 SGDLS and CDR2 YYNGEE come from the germline V gene. The CDR3 loop spans 16 amino acids. CDR3 residues: CASSVAGQGFGNTIYF. In DNA form, the CDR3 reads TGTGCCAGCAGCGTAGCGGGTCAGGGATTTGGAAACACCATATATTTT.

The rearrangement links TRBV7-6 to TRBJ2-3; 10 nucleotides line up with TRBD1. The end of the DNA aligns better with TRBJ2-5, so the J call may be wrong. This CDR3 is 16 amino acids long. Germline V CDR1 and CDR2: SGHVS, FNYEAQ. The CDR3 coding sequence is TGTGCCAGCGGAAACGGGGACAGGGGTTTTTGGGAGACCCAGTACTTC. Encoded protein: CASGNGDRGFWETQYF.

Here the CDR3 DNA reads TGCGCCAGCAGCTCGACAGAATACAATGAGCAGTACTTC. This codes for CASSSTEYNEQYF. This chain connects TRBV5-1 to TRBJ2-1; tentatively, D is TRBD1 (5 bases). Near its end, the DNA agrees better with TRBJ2-7, so the J call may be wrong. CDR1 is SGHRS, CDR2 YFSETQ, per germline. This CDR3 comprises 13 residues.

This clonotype has just a few counts. This rearrangement joins TRBV2 to TRBJ1-1, with D tentatively TRBD1 (6 bases). The ends were cut back, 7 bases at V and 1 base at J, with 10 bases in the middle. The germline CDR1 and CDR2 sequences are SNHLY and FYNNEI. The CDR3 has 13 amino acids. CDR3 nucleotides: TGTGCCAGCATTCGGGACACGAACACTGAAGCTTTCTTT. Amino acids: CASIRDTNTEAFF.

For this clonotype: Compared with germline, one end of the junction differs, possibly owing to a read error. The chain has TRBV5-1 and TRBJ2-1; a weak D match, TRBD1 (5 bases). Germline CDR1 is SGHRS and CDR2 is YFSETQ. The CDR3 contains 14 residues. In DNA, the CDR3 is TGCGCCAGCAGCAAGGGCCTGGGGCCATCACCCCTCCACTTC. This gives the protein CASSKGLGPSPLHF.

The V and J genes are TRBV7-2 and TRBJ2-1; 7 positions agree with TRBD1. The J call may be wrong; the DNA end is better matched by TRBJ2-7. Germline CDR1 and CDR2: SGHTA and FQGNSA. CDR3 size: 15 residues. The CDR3: CASSLLQGPTGEQYF. As DNA, the CDR3 is TGTGCCAGCAGCTTACTACAGGGGCCTACTGGTGAGCAGTACTTC.

The rearrangement uses TRBV7-3 and TRBJ1-4; D uncertain. CDR1 is SGHTA and CDR2 is FQGTGA in the germline V gene. The CDR3 has 13 amino acids. Trimming left V 5 bases short and J 4 bases short, with 8 bases between. The CDR3 protein is CASSEGRNEKLFF. The CDR3 coding sequence is TGTGCCAGCAGCGAAGGCCGTAATGAAAAACTGTTTTTT.

This clonotype was counted many times. The chain couples TRBV28 to TRBJ2-7, with D possibly being TRBD1 or TRBD2 (5 bases each). Trimming cost V 5 bases and J 6 bases, with 17 bases left between them. In germline, CDR1 is MDHEN, CDR2 SYDVKM. The CDR3 extends over 14 amino acids. CDR3 protein: CASSTWTTEGEQYF. CDR3 DNA sequence: TGTGCCAGCAGTACCTGGACAACAGAGGGCGAGCAGTACTTC.

This clonotype was counted only a few times. V usage is TRBV7-2 and J usage is TRBJ2-5; D tentatively reads TRBD1 or TRBD2 (6 bases each). The germline V gene has CDR1 SGHTA and CDR2 FQGNSA. This CDR3 region has 18 residues. The V and J ends lost 8 bases and 4 bases respectively, with 29 bases between them. This CDR3 reads CASLPGRGLARGGETQYF. In nucleotides, the CDR3 is TGTGCCAGCCTACCTGGCCGGGGGCTAGCGAGGGGAGGAGAGACCCAGTACTTC.

This clonotype was recorded a few times. This chain uses TRBV7-8 with TRBJ2-6; D is perhaps TRBD1 (5 bases). This CDR3 comprises 17 residues. The V end was cut by 6 bases, the J end by 4 bases, with 19 bases between. Per the germline V gene, CDR1 is SGHVS and CDR2 is FQNEAQ. The CDR3 DNA reads as TGTGCCAGCAGTATCAGACAGTGGCCAGCAGGGGCCAACGTCCTGACTTTC. This translates into CASSIRQWPAGANVLTF. Full variable domain (remainder filled in from reference TRBV7-8 and TRBJ2-6): GAGVSQSPRYKVAKRGQDVALRCDPISGHVSLFWYQQALGQGPEFLTYFQNEAQLDKSGLPSDRFFAERPEGSVSTLKIQRTQQEDSAVYLCASSIRQWPAGANVLTFGAGSRLTVL.

This clonotype was observed many times. This chain links TRBV14 with TRBJ2-1; D is unclear. The CDR3 has 13 residues. Trimming stripped 2 bases from V and 10 bases from J, with 12 bases between. Germline assignment: CDR1 SGHDN and CDR2 FVKESK. The CDR3 loop reads CASSQNLDGEQFF. The CDR3 DNA reads TGTGCCAGCAGCCAAAATCTAGACGGCGAGCAGTTCTTC.

The chain links TRBV6-5 to TRBJ2-3; maybe TRBD2 (5 bases). The CDR3 is 14 amino acids. The germline gives CDR1 MNHEY, CDR2 SVGAGI. Between the trimmed V and J ends, which lost 3 bases and 8 bases, there was a span of 15 bases. CDR3 bases: TGTGCCAGCAGTTATAACGGGATTGCTGGTACGCAGTATTTT. Translated: CASSYNGIAGTQYF.

The chain combines TRBV28 with TRBJ2-6; no reliable D call. Looked up from germline, CDR1 is MDHEN and CDR2 is SYDVKM. There are 14 residues in the CDR3. V was clipped by 4 bases and J by 4 bases, with 8 bases between them. The CDR3 loop reads CASSSLGGANVLTF. The CDR3 DNA is TGTGCCAGCAGTTCTCTGGGGGGGGCCAACGTCCTGACTTTC. The full variable domain, with the rest looked up from reference TRBV28 and TRBJ2-6, is DVKVTQSSRYLVKRTGEKVFLECVQDMDHENMFWYRQDPGLGLRLIYFSYDVKMKEKGDIPEGYSVSREKKERFSLILESASTNQTSMYLCASSSLGGANVLTFGAGSRLTVL.

This clonotype was recorded many times. The chain uses TRBV6-1 and TRBJ1-4; TRBD1 agrees at 8 bases. Germline loops: CDR1 MNHNS, CDR2 SASEGT. The V segment lost 7 bases and the J segment 7 bases; nucleotides outside the gene matches: 23. CDR3 length: 19 amino acids. The chain's CDR3 is CASKQDPGQVPRTSEKLFF. The CDR3 bases are TGTGCCAGCAAGCAAGATCCGGGACAGGTTCCCCGAACGAGTGAAAAACTGTTTTTT.

The sample holds many counts of this clonotype. The J gene is TRBJ1-5, the V gene TRBV6-6; tentative D call: TRBD1 (5 bases). The CDR3 runs 20 residues. V was trimmed by 0 bases and J by 3 bases, leaving 24 bases between them. Germline values: CDR1 MNHNY, CDR2 SVGAGI (reference sequence). The CDR3 spells CASSYSGFGGTRASNQPQHF. CDR3 sequence (DNA): TGTGCCAGCAGTTACTCGGGCTTCGGGGGGACCCGAGCTTCCAATCAGCCCCAGCATTTT.

V gene TRBV9 combines with J gene TRBJ2-7; 9 bases line up with TRBD1. The CDR3 sequence is 14 residues long. Germline V gene sequence: CDR1 SGDLS, CDR2 YYNGEE. Trimming took 3 bases from V and 3 from J; bases not matched to a gene: 4. DNA for the CDR3: TGTGCCAGCAGCGACCGGGACAGGGACTACGAGCAGTACTTC. Protein sequence: CASSDRDRDYEQYF.

This clonotype was counted ten times or more. The chain employs TRBV12-3 or TRBV12-4 and TRBJ2-7; TRBD1 matches 7 bases. The J segment lost 4 bases and the V segment lost 4 bases, leaving 19 bases of the junction unmatched. This CDR3 has 18 residues. For the CDR3, the DNA is TGTGCCAGCAGTTCCTTCGGGACAGCCAAAGCCCTAGGGTACGAGCAGTACTTC. Translation: CASSSFGTAKALGYEQYF.

This clonotype is classed as medium-sized. The chain employs TRBV6-1 and TRBJ2-1, with 12 bases lining up with TRBD2. Trimming took 6 bases from V and 7 from J; bases not matched to a gene: 7. This CDR3 is built from 15 residues. CDR1 and CDR2 from the germline V gene are MNHNS and SASEGT. DNA for the CDR3: TGTGCCAGCAGCGTGACTAGCGGGAGTGGAAATGAGCAGTTCTTC. Translating it yields CASSVTSGSGNEQFF.